This T cell receptor (beta chain) emerged from a study of beta chain features in type 1 diabetes. The entirety of the isolated RNA underwent reverse transcription, so expressed TCRB transcripts were sequenced. Assay used: immunoSEQ multiplex PCR; TCRdb lists only in-frame clones, some missing. The sample comprises 200,000 to 250,000 clones, around 14% of which are singletons, and approximately 0.02% rests with the top ten. Study-wide results and limits: In all four CD4+ subsets, TCRB CDR3 length was significantly, moderately reduced in type 1 diabetes.

Germline CDR1 and CDR2: SGHDN and FVKESK. The trim removed 5 bases at V and 7 bases at J, leaving 8 bases unmatched. This CDR3 region has 15 residues. On this clone: Its antigen is as yet unknown.

The chain joins TRBV14 to TRBJ1-4; 9 nucleotides align to TRBD1. Sequencing was performed on naive CD4+ T cells from blood. This TCR was sampled from a man younger than 45 with type 1 diabetes. Written as DNA, the CDR3 is TGTGCCAGCAGCGGACCGGGACAGGGATCTGAAAAACTGTTTTTT. It codes for CASSGPGQGSEKLFF. Variable domain in full (rest from reference TRBV14 and TRBJ1-4): EAGVTQFPSHSVIEKGQTVTLRCDPISGHDNLYWYRRVMGKEIKFLLHFVKESKQDESGMPNNRFLAERTGGTYSTLKVQPAELEDSGVYFCASSGPGQGSEKLFFGSGTQLSVL.